This TCR beta chain was profiled in a study of blood T cell repertoires in COVID-19. Study in general: Acute and convalescent COVID-19 samples came from the United States, Italy and Spain. From T cells, B-cell-depleted T cells, or PBMCs came the material, which was cDNA or gDNA.

Per the study methods: Amplification of reference gene primers was used by the study to estimate nucleated cell counts. The method was immunoSEQ multiplex PCR; TCRdb's version includes in-frame clones alone and lacks a portion of them. V, J and clone size are those of that table, while D and trimming were read from the DNA. The sample records approximately 440,000 clones, approximately 90% being singletons. Germline assignment: CDR1 LGHDT and CDR2 YNNKEL (reference sequence). V was trimmed by 7 bases and J by 5 bases, leaving 17 bases between them. The CDR3 is 15 amino acids. While infection was still active, Seattle patients were enrolled and then followed longitudinally.

This clonotype was sampled from a woman between 50 and 59 years old with COVID-19, enrolled during active disease. Sequencing was done on a sample of peripheral blood. This sequence joins TRBV3-1 (or the pseudogene TRBV3-2) and TRBJ2-2; weak D call: TRBD1 (6 bases). The CDR3 coding sequence is TGTGCCAGCACGGCCTCCACAGGGTTGACCGGGGAGCTGTTTTTT. Amino acid sequence: CASTASTGLTGELFF.